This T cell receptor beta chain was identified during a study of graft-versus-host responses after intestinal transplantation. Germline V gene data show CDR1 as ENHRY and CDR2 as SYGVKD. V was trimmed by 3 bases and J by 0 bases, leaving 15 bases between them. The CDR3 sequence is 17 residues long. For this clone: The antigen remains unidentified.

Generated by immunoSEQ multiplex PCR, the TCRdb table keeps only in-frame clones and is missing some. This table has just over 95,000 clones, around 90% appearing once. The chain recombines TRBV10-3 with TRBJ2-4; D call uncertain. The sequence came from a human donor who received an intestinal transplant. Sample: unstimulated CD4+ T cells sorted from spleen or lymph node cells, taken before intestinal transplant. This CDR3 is CAISEGGRTLAKNIQYF. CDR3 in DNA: TGTGCCATCAGTGAAGGCGGCAGAACCTTAGCCAAAAACATTCAGTACTTC.